This T cell receptor (beta chain) originates from a study of cytomegalovirus exposure and HLA in healthy donors. Study background: Earlier findings included about 120 million unique TCR beta sequences obtained from approximately 170 million T cells. Researchers found that roughly 81% of almost 400 genotyped donors fell within the Caucasian-associated ancestry cluster. Study-wide results and limits: Several top significant clusters appeared, in a later analysis, to be linked to common viral pathogens. Researchers catalogued about 150 TCR beta chains as cytomegalovirus-associated.

Note on this clone: Antigen unknown.

The study ran its PCR with 60 Vbeta and 13 Jbeta primers. Data came from immunoSEQ multiplex PCR; TCRdb stores just in-frame clones and leaves some out. The data contain 110,000 to 150,000 clones, about three quarters of them singletons. Per germline, CDR1 SGHRS and CDR2 YFSETQ. Trimming removed 0 bases from V and 0 bases from J, with 8 bases in between. CDR3 length: 15 residues. V and J are TRBV5-1 and TRBJ2-3; D gene uncertain. The source material was PBMCs. This clonotype was sampled from a male donor in good health and CMV-seronegative. In nucleotides, the CDR3 is TGCGCCAGCAGCTTGGTGGCGGCTAGCACAGATACGCAGTATTTT. This encodes CASSLVAASTDTQYF.